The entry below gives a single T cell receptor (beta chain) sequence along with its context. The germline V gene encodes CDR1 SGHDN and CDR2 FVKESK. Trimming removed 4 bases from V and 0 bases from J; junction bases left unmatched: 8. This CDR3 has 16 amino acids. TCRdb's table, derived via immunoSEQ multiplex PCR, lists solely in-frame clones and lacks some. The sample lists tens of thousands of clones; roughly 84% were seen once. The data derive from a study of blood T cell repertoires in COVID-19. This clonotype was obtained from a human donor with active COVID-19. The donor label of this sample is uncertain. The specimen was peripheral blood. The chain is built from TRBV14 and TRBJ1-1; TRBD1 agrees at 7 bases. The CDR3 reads CASSRWTGKLNTEAFF. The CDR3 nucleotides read TGTGCCAGCAGCCGATGGACAGGAAAGCTGAACACTGAAGCTTTCTTT.